This TCR beta chain is from a study of blood T cell repertoires in COVID-19. Overall study: There were acute and convalescent COVID-19 samples, and they came from the United States, Italy and Spain. From T cells, B-cell-depleted T cells, or PBMCs came the material, which was cDNA or gDNA.

The CDR3 is 15 residues long. V was pared by 5 bases and J by 0 bases, with 4 bases of the junction left unmatched. CDR1 is LNHDA, CDR2 SQIVND, per germline (reference sequence). Original processing notes: How many nucleated cells were present was estimated from reference gene primer amplification. TCRdb's table, derived via immunoSEQ multiplex PCR, lists solely in-frame clones and lacks some. The V and J calls and clone size come from that table; D and trimming were worked out from the DNA. The profile shows 30,000 to 35,000 clones, about 94% of them singletons. V and J are TRBV19 and TRBJ2-4; 7 bases align to TRBD1. The sample comprised peripheral blood. The receptor was isolated from a human donor in a cohort sampled during active COVID-19. CDR3 protein: CASSYTGVAKNIQYF. CDR3 nucleotide sequence: TGTGCCAGTAGTTACACAGGGGTAGCCAAAAACATTCAGTACTTC. The variable domain in full, with the rest retrieved from reference TRBV19 and TRBJ2-4, is DGGITQSPKYLFRKEGQNVTLSCEQNLNHDAMYWYRQDPGQGLRLIYYSQIVNDFQKGDIAEGYSVSREKKESFPLTVTSAQKNPTAFYLCASSYTGVAKNIQYFGAGTRLSVL.